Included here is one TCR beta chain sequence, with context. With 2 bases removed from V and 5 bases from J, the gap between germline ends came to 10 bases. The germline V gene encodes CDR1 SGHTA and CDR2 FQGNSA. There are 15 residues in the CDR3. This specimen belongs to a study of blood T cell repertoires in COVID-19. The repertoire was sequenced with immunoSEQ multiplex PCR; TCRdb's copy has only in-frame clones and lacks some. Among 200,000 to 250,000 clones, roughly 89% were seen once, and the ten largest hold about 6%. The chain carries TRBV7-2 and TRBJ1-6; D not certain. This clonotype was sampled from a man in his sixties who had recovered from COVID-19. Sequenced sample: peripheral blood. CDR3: CASSLYTQDNSPLHF. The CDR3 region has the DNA TGTGCCAGCAGCTTATATACCCAGGATAATTCACCCCTCCACTTT.